This TCR beta chain was documented in a study of resident and recirculating memory T cells in vitiligo. Across the study: Each patient gave two lesional and two nonlesional epidermal shave biopsies, plus PBMCs. The study's findings and limits: TCR sequences were not conserved across biopsy sites or patients.

Notes on this clone: The antigen remains unidentified.

Clones were read by immunoSEQ multiplex PCR, and TCRdb kept only the in-frame ones, dropping some. Of tens of thousands of clones in the sample, 92% were seen once. Stability required unchanged lesions during the previous 6 months. Confetti depigmentation, marking active vitiligo, was absent in these patients. Source material: blood. This receptor was taken from a male donor with vitiligo.

As DNA, the CDR3 is TGTGCCAGCAGCCAAACGATCGTCAGGGGCGCCTATGGCTACACCTTC. It is translated as CASSQTIVRGAYGYTF. This chain uses TRBV7-6 with TRBJ1-2; a possible D gene is TRBD1 (6 bases). V was trimmed by 5 bases and J by 4 bases, leaving 20 bases between them. The germline CDR1 and CDR2 sequences are SGHVS and FNYEAQ. The CDR3 covers 16 residues. Based on the CDR3 plus reference TRBV7-6 and TRBJ1-2, the full variable domain is GAGVSQSPRYKVTKRGQDVALRCDPISGHVSLYWYRQALGQGPEFLTYFNYEAQQDKSGLPNDRFSAERPEGSISTLTIQRTEQRDSAMYRCASSQTIVRGAYGYTFGSGTRLTVV.